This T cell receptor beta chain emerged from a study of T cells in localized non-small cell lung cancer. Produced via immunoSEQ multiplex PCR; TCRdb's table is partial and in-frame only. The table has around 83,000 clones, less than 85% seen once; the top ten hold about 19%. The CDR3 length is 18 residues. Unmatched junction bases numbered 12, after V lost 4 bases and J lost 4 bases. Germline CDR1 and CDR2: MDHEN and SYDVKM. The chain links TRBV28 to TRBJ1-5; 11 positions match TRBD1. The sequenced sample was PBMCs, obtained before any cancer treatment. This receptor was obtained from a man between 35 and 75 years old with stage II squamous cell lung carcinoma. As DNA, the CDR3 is TGTGCCAGCAGTTCCATCCCTACCGGACAGGGGGCGAATCAGCCCCAGCATTTT. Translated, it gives CASSSIPTGQGANQPQHF.